These T cell receptor beta chains were read from a single sample in a study of identical twins. TCRdb re-analysed the 5' RACE reads in MiXCR, keeping a single row per CDR3 protein. The sample records 200,000 to 300,000 distinct CDR3 sequences, approximately 7.8% being singletons. These data were likewise used in another study, on yellow fever vaccine responses in identical twins.

The sequencing input was CD8+ T cells sorted from blood. The receptor set was obtained from a woman in her late teens or twenties in good health. Both conserved end residues are part of each CDR3. A D gene is named only where the DNA matches it firmly. Clone size is stated in some rows and not others, as once, few, many or a class when expanded.

clone size,D gene,J gene,V gene,CDR3 DNA,CDR3 protein
many,TRBD1,TRBJ2-1,TRBV15,TGTGCCACCAGCAGAGCGCGGGACAGGGCAAATGAGCAGTTCTTC,CATSRARDRANEQFF
many,.,TRBJ2-3,TRBV5-1,TGCGCCAGCAGCTCCCCCCAGGGGGGAGATACGCAGTATTTT,CASSSPQGGDTQYF
many,TRBD1,TRBJ1-1,TRBV7-9,TGTGCCAGCAGCTCCCGGACAGGGAAGAACACTGAAGCTTTCTTT,CASSSRTGKNTEAFF
few,.,TRBJ1-2,TRBV11-2,TGTGCCAGCAGCCAGGAGAGAGGGGCCCATTACTATGGCTACACCTTC,CASSQERGAHYYGYTF
.,.,TRBJ2-5,TRBV10-2,TGCGCCAGCAGAGTGGTTGGGCAAGAGACCCAGTACTTC,CASRVVGQETQYF
.,.,TRBJ1-2,TRBV7-9,TGTGCCAGCAGCTTTTCCCCTAACTATGGCTACACCTTC,CASSFSPNYGYTF
few,.,TRBJ2-1,TRBV5-4,TGTGCCAGCAGCCCACCGGCGGGGGTAGTAGGGGGCCAGCAGTTCTTC,CASSPPAGVVGGQQFF
many,.,TRBJ1-1,TRBV2,TGTGCCAGCGGGTGGGACACTGAAGCTTTCTTT,CASGWDTEAFF
few,.,TRBJ2-1,TRBV6-2/TRBV6-3,TGTGCCAGCAGGTACCCCAGGGGCAATCCCAAGACGGGCTCCTACAATGAGCAGTTCTTC,CASRYPRGNPKTGSYNEQFF
.,TRBD1,TRBJ2-5,TRBV7-8,TGTGCCAGCAACCCCGACGACAGGGTAATTGAGACCCAGTACTTC,CASNPDDRVIETQYF
.,.,TRBJ1-5,TRBV4-1,TGCGCCAGCAGCCCCGGGGTAGTTAGCAATCAGCCCCAGCATTTT,CASSPGVVSNQPQHF